This T cell receptor beta chain was found in a study of blood T cell repertoires in COVID-19 (dated by TCRdb to between 2020 and 2021). Concerning the study at large: The collaborator samples originated in the United States, Italy and Spain and spanned the acute and convalescent phases of COVID-19. The material from the prospective study consisted of cDNA or gDNA derived from T cells, B-cell-depleted T cells, or PBMCs. Deeply sampled blood TCRbeta repertoires from subjects exposed to, actively infected with, or recovered from COVID-19 were included in the dataset. The repertoires were released in a freely available public database meant as a resource for research on the immune response to SARS-CoV-2. The samples were drawn from two sources: the first 160 participants of the ongoing ImmuneRACE study, and 950 to 1,500 subjects contributed by 6 global collaborators. Sample metadata almost always included a de-identified subject ID, COVID-19 status, age in years and sex. Where available, HLA class I and class II types were taken from metadata supplied by the sample provider and were not determined by assay-based typing.

Study-wide conclusions, independent of this receptor: The amount of clinical and demographic metadata varied by source and participant and was provided uncurated.

On this clone: The specificity of this receptor is unknown. No quality values exist for individual bases; no much larger clone is one base distant.

The immunoSEQ Assay, a bias-controlled multiplex PCR, was used to amplify TCRbeta CDR3 regions from genomic DNA. Processing in the source paper ran as follows. The number of nucleated cells in each sample was estimated from the amplification of reference gene primers within the assay. Sequence reads were collapsed and filtered to measure the absolute abundance of every unique TCRbeta CDR3 rearrangement. Productive Simpson clonality was computed per sample as the square root of Simpson's diversity index over productive rearrangements. Held by TCRdb, this immuneACCESS table contains in-frame sequences only and omits some clones. Under half of the omission traces to an unresolved V gene where checked; the cause of the rest is unknown. Clonal size and the V and J genes are those of that table, whereas D and trimming came from the DNA. The sample includes 35,000 or so clones, with over 75% observed a single time. About 44% of the sample is held by the ten biggest clonotypes.

Per the germline V gene, SGHVS is the CDR1 and FNYEAQ is the CDR2. The CDR3 has 13 amino acids, counting the end cysteine and phenylalanine. Just the 39-base CDR3 DNA is kept, in frame starting at base 1. V is cut by 1 base and J by 6 bases, and the space between the germline ends is 8 bases. The collaborating institutions used their own protocols to collect whole blood in K2EDTA tubes. Collaborator samples were shipped for TCRbeta analysis as frozen whole blood, isolated PBMCs, or DNA extracted from either sample type. The sequence was obtained from a human donor in a cohort sampled during active or convalescent COVID-19. The donor label of this sample is uncertain. The sequenced material came from peripheral blood. In this chain, TRBV7-6 is recombined with TRBJ2-3; the D gene assignment is ambiguous. The CDR3 is CASSLVSSDTQYF. The sequenced DNA is TGTGCCAGCAGCTTAGTTAGTTCCGATACGCAGTATTTT.